The 32 T cell receptor beta chains in this list originate from one sample, sequenced in a study of spatial heterogeneity in lung cancer. The time point was: sample taken at primary tumor resection. The study's findings and limits: How many expanded intratumoral alpha and beta TCRs were present tracked the tumor mutation count, which was a count of nonsynonymous mutations.

TCRdb itself ran the 5' RACE reads through MiXCR, one entry per CDR3 protein. The table has about 20,000 distinct CDR3 sequences, 15% to 20% seen once; the top ten hold about 31%. The antigens for these receptors are not known. This specimen consisted of lung tumor tissue, obtained at surgery. The receptors derive from a female donor with early-stage non-small cell lung cancer.

Turning to this clonotype: This may stem from a read error, because a much larger clone lies one nucleotide away. This chain connects TRBV10-3 to TRBJ2-1; D remains ambiguous. Per the germline V gene, CDR1 is ENHRY and CDR2 is SYGVKD. The CDR3 spans 14 residues. The DNA of the CDR3 is TGTGCCGTCAGTGAGTCGATCGAGGTCCAGCCTCGGTTCTTC. This codes for CAVSESIEVQPRFF.

This clonotype was counted ten times or more. This chain uses TRBV6-2 or TRBV6-3 with TRBJ2-5, with TRBD2 as a possible D gene (6 bases). The V and J ends lost 7 bases and 1 base respectively, with 19 bases between them. The CDR3 covers 16 residues. Germline values: CDR1 MNHEY, CDR2 SVGEGT. In DNA form, the CDR3 reads TGTGCCAGCAACGACCCCGGGACTGCACTCCAAGAGACCCAGTACTTC. This codes for CASNDPGTALQETQYF.

This clonotype appeared a few times. The rearrangement links TRBV30 to TRBJ2-3; 8 positions match TRBD1. V lost 6 bases to trimming and J lost 6 bases; unmatched junction nucleotides: 11. This CDR3 spans 14 amino acids. Germline V lookup: CDR1 GTSNPN, CDR2 SVGIG (reference sequence). The CDR3 reads CACSIRGLRDTQYF. CDR3 DNA sequence: TGTGCCTGTTCAATCAGGGGGCTGAGGGATACGCAGTATTTT.

The CDR3 here is CSARLAGDTDTQYF. Here the CDR3 DNA reads TGCAGTGCTAGACTAGCGGGAGACACAGATACGCAGTATTTT. This chain connects TRBV20-1 to TRBJ2-3, with TRBD2 identical over 10 bases. The CDR3 is 14 residues long. Trimming removed 2 bases from V and 2 bases from J; junction bases left unmatched: 1. Germline lookup yields CDR1 DFQATT and CDR2 SNEGSKA (reference sequence).

The table lists this clonotype with a few counts. J is TRBJ2-3 and V is TRBV7-9; unclear D gene. This CDR3 is 17 amino acids long. Trimming pared 5 bases from V and 2 bases from J, leaving 20 bases between. Germline assignment: CDR1 SEHNR and CDR2 FQNEAQ (reference sequence). CDR3 loop: CASSSPVVAPPTDTQYF. Written as DNA, the CDR3 is TGTGCCAGCAGCAGCCCCGTGGTAGCACCACCCACAGATACGCAGTATTTT.

The table lists this clonotype with many counts. The DNA of the CDR3 is TGCAGTGCTAGAGGGGGCTTGTTCGGGATGGGCTACGAGCAGTACTTC. It encodes CSARGGLFGMGYEQYF. This chain uses TRBV20-1 with TRBJ2-7; D is tentatively TRBD1 or TRBD2 (5 bases each). This CDR3 spans 16 amino acids. Trimming shortened V by 1 base and J by 3 bases, and 19 bases separated the two germline ends. CDR1 is DFQATT and CDR2 is SNEGSKA in the germline V gene (reference sequence).

J is TRBJ2-5 and V is TRBV10-2; the D gene is possibly TRBD2 (6 bases). Germline V gene data show CDR1 as WSHSY and CDR2 as SAAADI. V shed 7 bases and J shed 4 bases, with 16 bases lying between them. This CDR3 is 14 amino acids long. CDR3 in amino acids: CASNPGLPGETQYF. The CDR3 nucleotides read TGCGCCAGCAACCCGGGACTCCCAGGAGAGACCCAGTACTTC.

The chain links TRBV10-3 to TRBJ2-2, with D uncertain. CDR1 is ENHRY, CDR2 SYGVKD, per germline. The CDR3 is made up of 16 amino acids. The V gene lost 2 bases and the J gene lost 6 bases, with 16 bases spanning the gap. DNA of the CDR3: TGTGCCATCAGTGAGACCAATGCGATGCAGGCCGGGGAGCTGTTTTTT. The encoded protein is CAISETNAMQAGELFF.

The chain has TRBV29-1 and TRBJ2-1, with 10 positions matching TRBD2. The V gene's germline CDR1 is SQVTM and CDR2 ANQGSEA. The J segment lost 3 bases and the V segment lost 7 bases, leaving 6 bases of the junction unmatched. The CDR3 runs 14 residues. DNA of the CDR3: TGCAGCGGAAGACTAGCGGGTAACTACAATGAGCAGTTCTTC. Translating it yields CSGRLAGNYNEQFF.

This clonotype was picked up many times. The chain joins TRBV7-9 to TRBJ2-7, with 7 bases matching TRBD1. J lost 3 bases, V lost 3 bases, and 5 bases had no gene match. This CDR3 spans 14 amino acids. Germline V gene sequence: CDR1 SEHNR, CDR2 FQNEAQ (reference sequence). The CDR3 DNA follows: TGTGCCAGCAGCTTGACAGGGACCAACTACGAGCAGTACTTC. The encoded protein is CASSLTGTNYEQYF.

This clonotype showed up just a few times. The chain links TRBV4-1 to TRBJ2-5; tentative D call: TRBD1 (6 bases). This CDR3 is 14 amino acids long. The V gene lost 3 bases and the J gene lost 3 bases, with 11 bases spanning the gap. CDR1 is MGHRA, CDR2 YSYEKL, per germline. The CDR3 here is CASSQGDKKETQYF. The CDR3 nucleotides are TGCGCCAGCAGCCAGGGGGACAAGAAAGAGACCCAGTACTTC.

This chain connects TRBV7-9 to TRBJ2-3; TRBD2 is a possible D gene (6 bases). V lost 5 bases and J lost 4, with 16 bases in between. Germline V gives CDR1 SEHNR, CDR2 FQNEAQ (reference sequence). The CDR3 has 15 residues. CDR3 bases: TGTGCCAGCAGCGGGGGGACTCTTATCGCAGATACGCAGTATTTT. This codes for CASSGGTLIADTQYF.

This clonotype is termed medium-sized (0.01 to 0.1%). This chain connects TRBV28 to TRBJ2-7, with a weak D call TRBD2 (6 bases). Looked up from germline, CDR1 is MDHEN and CDR2 is SYDVKM. The CDR3 has 14 residues. V shed 2 bases and J shed 5 bases, with 13 bases lying between them. CDR3 in DNA: TGTGCCAGCAGTTTAACCGGGAGCGAGGACGAGCAGTACTTC. As protein: CASSLTGSEDEQYF.

CDR3 coding DNA: TGTGCCAGTAGACTGGGGGCTGGGGCCAACGTCCTGACTTTC. It translates to CASRLGAGANVLTF. The chain combines TRBV19 with TRBJ2-6; possibly TRBD1 or TRBD2 for D (5 bases each). The V gene's germline CDR1 is LNHDA and CDR2 SQIVND (reference sequence). The CDR3 contains 14 residues. Between the trimmed V and J ends, which lost 6 bases and 2 bases, there was a span of 8 bases.

This clonotype was observed once. V gene TRBV7-9 combines with J gene TRBJ2-5; the match to TRBD2 covers 8 bases. V dropped 5 bases and J dropped 4; count of bases not matched to a gene: 6. CDR3 size: 14 residues. Germline CDR1 and CDR2: SEHNR and FQNEAQ (reference sequence). CDR3 in DNA: TGTGCCAGCAGCCCGGGGGGGGTTGGAGAGACCCAGTACTTC. Protein product: CASSPGGVGETQYF.

This clonotype has more than one count but fewer than ten. This chain links TRBV5-1 with TRBJ2-5; 8 bases align to TRBD2. The CDR3 runs 15 residues. Unmatched junction bases numbered 7, after V lost 4 bases and J lost 2 bases. The germline gives CDR1 SGHRS, CDR2 YFSETQ. CDR3 sequence reads: CASSASGGGQETQYF. The CDR3 DNA is TGCGCCAGCAGCGCCTCGGGAGGGGGTCAAGAGACCCAGTACTTC.

This clonotype showed up many times. V and J are TRBV6-5 and TRBJ1-4; D is ambiguous. Trimming pared 5 bases from V and 8 bases from J, leaving 21 bases between. The length of the CDR3 is 16 residues. Germline V lookup: CDR1 MNHEY, CDR2 SVGAGI. For the CDR3, the DNA is TGTGCCAGCAGTGCCTCCCTAACTCCTGGACGGGAAAAACTGTTTTTT. Its protein product is CASSASLTPGREKLFF.

The sample holds a few counts of this clonotype. This chain uses TRBV7-3 with TRBJ2-1, with 8 positions matching TRBD2. J lost 10 bases, V lost 2 bases, and 4 bases had no gene match. Germline-derived CDR1 and CDR2 are SGHTA and FQGTGA. The CDR3 runs to 13 residues. This CDR3 reads CASSLAGGGEQFF. The CDR3 region has the DNA TGTGCCAGCAGCTTAGCCGGGGGGGGCGAGCAGTTCTTC. Together with reference TRBV7-3 and TRBJ2-1, the CDR3 gives the full variable domain: GAGVSQTPSNKVTEKGKYVELRCDPISGHTALYWYRQSLGQGPEFLIYFQGTGAADDSGLPNDRFFAVRPEGSVSTLKIQRTERGDSAVYLCASSLAGGGEQFFGPGTRLTVL.

The rearrangement joins TRBV5-5 to TRBJ2-7, with D unresolved. Germline V gene data show CDR1 as SGHKS and CDR2 as YYEKEE (reference sequence). V was cut by 0 bases and J by 3 bases, with 13 bases left in between. The CDR3 contains 15 residues. The CDR3 sequence: CASSLVSRTNYEQYF. The CDR3 region has the DNA TGTGCCAGCAGCTTGGTATCGCGGACCAACTACGAGCAGTACTTC.

This clonotype was seen ten or more times. The V call is TRBV6-7, the J call TRBJ2-1; 11 bases agree with TRBD2. TRBV6-7 is sorted into the ORF group, with uncertain function. The CDR3 is made up of 19 amino acids. V was pared by 0 bases and J by 8 bases, with 15 bases of the junction left unmatched. CDR3 residues: CASSYSRDSGRAGEDEQFF. DNA for the CDR3: TGTGCCAGCAGTTACTCGAGAGATAGCGGGAGGGCCGGGGAGGATGAGCAGTTCTTC.

The chain couples TRBV5-1 to TRBJ2-5, with 10 bases fitting TRBD2. This CDR3 has 21 residues. V gave up 2 bases and J gave up 5 bases; unmatched junction bases: 24. Germline CDR1 is SGHRS and CDR2 is YFSETQ. The CDR3 DNA reads as TGCGCCAGCAGCTTCCTCCCCCGCCTGGGAGCGGGAGGGCCGAAAGTGGAGACCCAGTACTTC. Amino acids: CASSFLPRLGAGGPKVETQYF.

The chain carries TRBV2 and TRBJ2-3, with D possibly being TRBD2 (6 bases). The CDR3 covers 14 residues. Trimming removed 8 bases from V and 3 bases from J, with 15 bases in between. Germline values: CDR1 SNHLY, CDR2 FYNNEI. CDR3 nucleotide sequence: TGTGCCAGCGGCAGCGGAGGGCGAACAGATACGCAGTATTTT. This sequence encodes CASGSGGRTDTQYF.

This clonotype counts as medium-sized. The chain employs TRBV28 and TRBJ2-7; D is undetermined. V was trimmed by 4 bases and J by 0 bases, leaving 10 bases between them. The CDR3 has 14 amino acids. CDR1 and CDR2 (germline): MDHEN, SYDVKM. The CDR3 coding sequence is TGTGCCAGCAGTTCTACTATTAGCTCCTACGAGCAGTACTTC. It is translated as CASSSTISSYEQYF.

This clonotype came up many times. The chain links TRBV29-1 to TRBJ2-5; a weak D match, TRBD2 (5 bases). CDR3 length equals 13 residues. V was pared by 7 bases and J by 0 bases, with 12 bases between. Germline V lookup: CDR1 SQVTM, CDR2 ANQGSEA. CDR3 residues: CSGGLGYQETQYF. For the CDR3, the DNA is TGCAGCGGAGGACTGGGGTACCAAGAGACCCAGTACTTC.

This clonotype has a handful of counts. The genes are TRBV5-1 and TRBJ2-1, with D perhaps being TRBD1 or TRBD2 (5 bases each). Deletions cut 7 bases from V and 4 bases from J, with 15 bases between. The germline gives CDR1 SGHRS, CDR2 YFSETQ. There are 14 residues in the CDR3. The CDR3 sequence: CASSAEGPYNEQFF. The DNA of the CDR3 is TGCGCCAGCTCGGCAGAGGGGCCTTACAATGAGCAGTTCTTC. Full variable domain (outside the CDR3, taken from reference TRBV5-1 and TRBJ2-1): KAGVTQTPRYLIKTRGQQVTLSCSPISGHRSVSWYQQTPGQGLQFLFEYFSETQRNKGNFPGRFSGRQFSNSRSEMNVSTLELGDSALYLCASSAEGPYNEQFFGPGTRLTVL.

Ten or more counts support this clonotype. The CDR3 DNA sequence: TGTGCCAGTAGCCCTAGCGGGATGGTACAAGAGACCCAGTACTTC. Encoded protein: CASSPSGMVQETQYF. The J gene is TRBJ2-5, the V gene TRBV19; TRBD2 aligns across 9 bases. The V gene's germline CDR1 is LNHDA and CDR2 SQIVND (reference sequence). After removal of 6 bases from V and 2 bases from J, the junction contained 7 bases not matched to a gene. The CDR3 has 15 residues.

This clonotype was picked up many times. The rearrangement joins TRBV29-1 to TRBJ2-1; D gene uncertain. This CDR3 spans 14 amino acids. The germline V gene encodes CDR1 SQVTM and CDR2 ANQGSEA. The ends were cut back, 4 bases at V and 10 bases at J, with 20 bases in the middle. The CDR3 DNA follows: TGCAGCGTTGTTCCCGAAGGGATAGGTAGAGAGCAGTTCTTC. Amino acids: CSVVPEGIGREQFF.

This clonotype was counted ten times or more. This chain links TRBV6-1 with TRBJ2-1; 11 positions agree with TRBD1. Germline lookup yields CDR1 MNHNS and CDR2 SASEGT. CDR3 length: 12 residues. V shed 11 bases, J shed 8 bases, and the junction held 5 bases outside the gene matches. The CDR3 DNA reads as TGTGCCGGACAGGGGGCAGGCGATGAGCAGTTCTTC. This encodes CAGQGAGDEQFF.

The chain employs TRBV3-1 and TRBJ2-7; 9 bases agree with TRBD1. Germline V lookup: CDR1 LGHDT, CDR2 YNNKEL (reference sequence). The CDR3 length is 18 residues. The V gene end was trimmed by 4 bases and the J gene end by 0 bases; junction bases not matched to a gene: 13. The CDR3 spells CASSPLITGTGYSYEQYF. CDR3 nucleotides: TGTGCCAGCAGCCCGTTAATAACCGGGACAGGGTACTCCTACGAGCAGTACTTC.

In this sample, this clonotype turned up many times. V gene TRBV21-1 combines with J gene TRBJ2-2; the D call TRBD1 from the table was never checked on the DNA. TRBV21-1 is a pseudogene locus. This CDR3 spans 18 amino acids. The CDR3 DNA follows: TGTGCCAGCAGCAACTCCGTTTGGCTAGGACAGAACACCGGGGAGCTGTTTTTT. This gives the protein CASSNSVWLGQNTGELFF.

There are a few counts of this clonotype. The chain employs TRBV20-1 and TRBJ2-3; no definite D call. The CDR3 is 16 residues long. V lost 6 bases and J 6 bases, leaving 25 bases between the germline ends. Germline lookup yields CDR1 DFQATT and CDR2 SNEGSKA (reference sequence). CDR3 bases: TGCAGTGCCCCTCTCACCCCGGGTATACTCCACGATACGCAGTATTTT. Amino acid sequence: CSAPLTPGILHDTQYF.

There are a few counts of this clonotype. This chain joins TRBV20-1 and TRBJ2-5; D gene unclear. Germline V CDR1 and CDR2: DFQATT, SNEGSKA (reference sequence). V dropped 7 bases and J dropped 0 bases, with 9 bases sitting between them. The CDR3 length is 12 residues. CDR3 DNA: TGCAGTGTAGAGAGCAACCAAGAGACCCAGTACTTC. Encoded protein: CSVESNQETQYF.